This is a list of T cell receptor beta chains from one sample in a study of Ad26.COV2.S vaccination and SARS-CoV-2 variants. Here immunoSEQ multiplex PCR was the method, and the copy in TCRdb shows in-frame clones only, minus some. Among roughly 300,000 clones listed, 80% to 90% were seen once. This specimen consisted of peripheral blood, obtained in a trial of Ad26.COV2.S vaccine versus placebo. The source of these receptors is a person aged 18-60 years who received the Ad26.COV2.S COVID-19 vaccine or a placebo. Both conserved end residues are part of each CDR3.

V	CDR3
TRBV5-1	CASSVPGQITDTQYF
TRBV18	CASSPTSGSMETQYF
TRBV10-3	CAISDSRVRYEQYF
TRBV6-5	CASSYGTGDEQYF
TRBV5-1	CASSLVAGTGELFF
TRBV7-2	CASSQQAANEKLFF
TRBV27	CASSLFTPGYTGELFF
TRBV3-1/TRBV3-2	CASSLREVNYGYTF
TRBV10-3	CAISEPRGQNTGELFF
TRBV4-2	CASREVDNSPLHF
TRBV30	CAWNRGLSDGYTF
TRBV27	CASSPDRGGSPLHF
TRBV24-1	CATRTSGAGTDTQYF
TRBV27	CASSPLAFMSSYNSPLHF
TRBV6-6	CATRARVYQPQHF
TRBV19	CASGNYEQYF
TRBV4-3	CASSPSAGNTIYF
TRBV4-3	CASSQQWERPGELFF
TRBV7-3	CASSWPDRGYNEQFF
TRBV19	CASSIVDGELFF
TRBV6-2/TRBV6-3	CASSYSTEQYF
TRBV4-1	CASSPYTGETRGFF
TRBV20-1	CSASGSYNEQFF
TRBV4-1	CASSQVDGGLENIQYF
TRBV7-2	CASSGRQGAPNTEAFF
TRBV6-1	CASSELGGYTF
TRBV6-5	CASSYRAEFTGELFF
TRBV9	CASSVASGGLEQFF
TRBV10-3	CAISESAGPDTDTQYF
TRBV5-1	CASRKQQGGNEKLFF
TRBV19	CASTRSPGELFF
TRBV5-1	CASSPGLADSEQFF
TRBV28	CASSIRREAQETQYF
TRBV28	CASPRAKGLNYNEQFF
TRBV5-5	CASSLLTSGRKYNEQFF
TRBV30	CAWSAGGQSTEQYF
TRBV2	CASRLQGYGEQFF
TRBV19	CASSGTDQPQHF
TRBV20-1	CSARGSGRQYF
TRBV5-5	CASSLTGLKDGQPQHF
TRBV2	CASKPGVASYEQYF
TRBV29-1	CSVGSGRGTEAFF
TRBV5-1	CASSYQGTQETQYF
TRBV10-1	CASSEGRGTDTQYF
TRBV7-2	CASSAGVQNEKLFF
TRBV4-1	CASSQGRNREKEETQYF
TRBV9	CASSVARGGGNTIYF
TRBV5-1	CASSSGQGNDGYTF
TRBV7-8	CASSPRQGDNSPLHF
TRBV7-2	CASSFLRGGEQFF
TRBV11-2	CASKLGTQVGNEQFF
TRBV19	CASSSGQAGYSNQPQHF
TRBV7-2	CASSLDPGGGNTIYF
TRBV7-9	CASRPVGGSLAGVMETQYF
TRBV4-3	CASSQGTPNVLTF
TRBV7-2	CASSPRQAYEQFF
TRBV6-2/TRBV6-3	CASSYSLADLSGANVLTF